This T cell receptor beta chain was captured in a study of blood T cell repertoires in COVID-19. Study details: The United States, Italy and Spain provided the acute and convalescent COVID-19 samples. Sources were T cells, B-cell-depleted T cells, or PBMCs; the material itself was cDNA or gDNA.

The Seattle patients, enrolled during active infection, were followed longitudinally. Per the germline V gene, CDR1 is MNHEY and CDR2 is SVGAGI. V lost 0 bases and J lost 9, with 15 bases in between. The CDR3 consists of 15 residues. Original handling: Amplifying reference gene primers gave estimates of nucleated cell counts. Method: immunoSEQ multiplex PCR; TCRdb's copy keeps in-frame clones and lacks some. The V and J calls and the clone size are those of that table, but D and trimming were determined from the DNA. The sample contains just over 250,000 clones, about 91% of which appear only once. The receptor was isolated from a person aged 18 to 29 with COVID-19, enrolled during active disease. The chain employs TRBV6-5 and TRBJ2-1, with a weak D call TRBD2 (5 bases). The sample was peripheral blood. CDR3 protein: CASSYSYSGGSEQFF. DNA for the CDR3: TGTGCCAGCAGTTACTCGTATTCGGGCGGGTCTGAGCAGTTCTTC.